This T cell receptor beta chain was recorded in a study of cytomegalovirus exposure and HLA in healthy donors. Study-level findings and limits: Cytomegalovirus status was reportedly diagnosed by the classifier with high specificity and sensitivity. The authors listed approximately 150 TCR beta chains as cytomegalovirus-associated. A few CMV-associated chains proved CMV antigen-specific in vitro. Subsequent analysis revealed that first-cohort TCR clusters tended to co-occur in the 120 or so validation repertoires.

In the case of this clone: Its target is unknown.

V was shortened by 1 base and J by 7 bases, with 17 bases between the two germline ends. The germline V gene has CDR1 SGHAT and CDR2 FQDESV (reference sequence). CDR3 length: 16 residues. TCRdb keeps only in-frame clones here, not all; method: immunoSEQ multiplex PCR. Among about 160,000 clones listed, approximately 89% were seen once. The sequence derives from a woman in her late teens or twenties in good health and CMV-seropositive. J is TRBJ2-1 and V is TRBV11-1, with D maybe TRBD2 (7 bases). The sequencing sample was made of PBMCs. CDR3 nucleotide sequence: TGTGCCAGCAGCTTAGAATCGGGGGGCGCATCGAATGAGCAGTTCTTC. Translation: CASSLESGGASNEQFF.